This note documents a single T cell receptor (beta chain) sequence. Antigen specificity is unknown. Within Nashville, Tennessee resided all donors, each a Caucasian adult. The protocol was immunoSEQ multiplex PCR, while the TCRdb copy is restricted to in-frame clones and leaves out a portion. The sample shows 2 million to 2.5 million clones, more than 85% of them seen only once. This entry belongs to a study of shared clonotypes between healthy human individuals. Study-wide points: Despite large depth, rarefaction showed incomplete sorted-subset sequencing. Sampling was confined to blood; repertoires within tissues likely differ. Of the naive CD4 clonotypes, approximately 5% were shared across a handful of donors.

CDR1 SGHTA and CDR2 FQGNSA come from the germline V gene. The CDR3 is 15 residues long. V lost 5 bases and J 7 bases, leaving 17 bases between the germline ends. The sequenced sample was naive CD4+ T cells from PBMCs. The subset denotes: CD45RA+ positively selected. The sequence was obtained from a young man in good health. Some clones in this sample may be carry-over from other donors' samples. The chain links TRBV7-2 to TRBJ2-2, with D tentatively TRBD1 (6 bases). The CDR3 loop reads CASSPVTGWDGELFF. CDR3 bases: TGTGCCAGCAGCCCCGTTACAGGGTGGGACGGGGAGCTGTTTTTT.